A selection of T cell receptor beta chains follows, all from one sample in a study of tumor-infiltrating lymphocytes in primary liver carcinoma. TCRdb called the multiplex PCR reads again in MiXCR, with one record for every CDR3 protein. The table lists 320,000 or so distinct CDR3 sequences, 60% to 80% of them singletons. Sequenced sample: peripheral blood. The receptors were gathered from a man aged 35 to 55 with primary liver carcinoma and hepatitis B virus infection. Each CDR3 is given with its conserved first and last residue. A D gene is named only where the DNA matches it firmly. For some rows the clone size is stated as once, few or many, or as a class when expanded; others skip it.

d_call j_call clone_size v_call cdr3_aa cdr3_nt
- TRBJ2-7 - TRBV14 CTSSQGPSLSYDQYF TGTACCAGCAGCCAAGGACCTTCCCTTTCCTACGACCAGTACTTC
- TRBJ1-1 - TRBV5-1 CASSLNTGNTEAFF TGCGCCAGCAGCTTGAACACAGGGAACACTGAAGCTTTCTTT
- TRBJ2-3 - TRBV6-5 CASRGGRVFSRTDTQYF TGTGCCAGCAGGGGTGGGAGAGTCTTCTCGAGAACAGATACGCAGTATTTT
TRBD2 TRBJ2-7 - TRBV6-5 CASAPGLAYEQYF TGTGCCAGCGCACCGGGACTAGCTTACGAGCAGTACTTC
- TRBJ1-4 - TRBV12-3/TRBV12-4 CASSLFEKLFF TGTGCCAGCAGTTTATTCGAAAAACTGTTTTTT
- TRBJ1-1 - TRBV5-1 CASSHVVSTEAFF TGCGCCAGCAGCCATGTGGTATCAACTGAAGCTTTCTTT
- TRBJ2-1 - TRBV6-2/TRBV6-3 CASSYVGTAHEQLF TGTGCCAGCAGTTACGTTGGGACTGCCCATGAGCAGTTATTC
- TRBJ2-2 - TRBV12-3/TRBV12-4 CASSLAGADTGELFF TGTGCCAGCAGTTTAGCGGGGGCCGACACCGGGGAGCTGTTTTTT
- TRBJ2-1 - TRBV10-1 CASSETQAGPINEQFF TGCGCCAGCAGTGAAACCCAAGCGGGTCCGATCAATGAGCAGTTCTTC
TRBD1 TRBJ1-2 - TRBV30 CAWKAQGANYGYTF TGTGCCTGGAAGGCGCAGGGGGCTAACTATGGCTACACCTTC
- TRBJ1-5 many TRBV5-5 CASSREGGSNQPQHF TGTGCCAGCAGCCGGGAGGGGGGCAGCAATCAGCCCCAGCATTTT
- TRBJ2-6 - TRBV11-3 CTSSPRRGANVLTF TGTACCAGCAGTCCCAGGAGAGGGGCCAACGTCCTGACTTTC
- TRBJ1-1 many TRBV12-3/TRBV12-4 CASSTPTEFEAFF TGTGCCAGCAGTACCCCCACAGAATTCGAAGCTTTCTTT
- TRBJ2-1 few TRBV7-9 CASSLRESDEQFF TGTGCCAGCAGCCTCCGGGAGTCCGATGAGCAGTTCTTC
- TRBJ2-1 - TRBV11-1 CVSSSARGYEQFF TGTGTCAGCAGCTCAGCGCGAGGGTATGAGCAGTTCTTC
- TRBJ1-6 - TRBV7-9 CASSLQSSYNSSLHF TGTGCCAGCAGCTTACAGAGCTCCTATAATTCATCCCTCCACTTT
TRBD1 TRBJ2-7 - TRBV5-1 CASSLAGTGNRYEQYF TGTGCCAGCAGCTTGGCAGGGACAGGGAACAGGTACGAGCAGTACTTC
- TRBJ2-7 many TRBV6-2/TRBV6-3 CASSYDWVGEQYF TGTGCCAGCAGTTACGACTGGGTTGGCGAGCAGTACTTC
TRBD2 TRBJ2-1 many TRBV6-1 CASSEVIGGRPDEQFF TGTGCCAGCAGTGAAGTCATTGGCGGGAGGCCAGATGAGCAGTTCTTC
- TRBJ2-7 - TRBV4-1 CARSPMIVLAYEQYF TGTGCCAGGAGCCCCATGATCGTATTAGCCTACGAGCAGTACTTC
TRBD1 TRBJ2-1 - TRBV4-1 CVSNQLGTGSYNEQFF TGCGTCAGCAACCAACTTGGGACAGGGTCCTACAATGAGCAGTTCTTC
TRBD1 TRBJ1-2 - TRBV4-3 CVSSRGGQGDNYGYTF TGTGTCAGCAGCCGAGGGGGACAGGGGGATAACTATGGCTACACCTTC
- TRBJ1-3 - TRBV5-8 CASSLRGSENTIYF TGTGCCAGCAGCTTGAGGGGTTCTGAAAACACCATATATTTT
TRBD1 TRBJ2-7 many TRBV6-2/TRBV6-3 CASNRGHYEQYF TGTGCCAGCAACAGGGGCCACTACGAGCAGTACTTC
TRBD2 TRBJ2-7 - TRBV7-9 CASSSPGLLSEQYF TGTGCCAGCAGCTCACCGGGACTACTTTCCGAGCAGTACTTC
- TRBJ2-5 - TRBV5-1 CASSPFQGTQETQYF TGCGCCAGCAGCCCCTTCCAGGGGACCCAAGAGACCCAGTACTTC